Listed here are 5 T cell receptor beta chains from one sample, sequenced in a study of CD8 T cells in Susac syndrome. Reverse transcription used about 0.5 to 1 ug RNA and random hexamers. TCRdb reanalysed the immunoSEQ multiplex PCR reads using MiXCR and keeps one entry per CDR3 protein. The sample holds approximately 90,000 distinct CDR3 sequences, 85% to 95% seen once. The sample comprised CD8+ T cells from PBMCs. These TCRs come from a human donor in good health.

The rearrangement joins TRBV5-1 to TRBJ2-3; D possibly corresponds to TRBD1 (5 bases). CDR1 and CDR2 (germline): SGHRS, YFSETQ. Trimming took off 3 bases at V and 2 bases at J, with 16 bases between the two ends. The CDR3 extends over 16 amino acids. CDR3 loop: CASSWVGLDHTDTQYF. The CDR3 DNA follows: TGCGCCAGCAGCTGGGTGGGGCTCGATCACACAGATACGCAGTATTTT.

This chain uses TRBV6-1 with TRBJ1-6, with 8 bases fitting TRBD1. The V gene's germline CDR1 is MNHNS and CDR2 SASEGT. J gave up 5 bases and V 7 bases, and 7 bases lay outside the gene matches. This CDR3 is 15 amino acids long. CDR3 sequence reads: CASNDGQGNNSPLHF. CDR3 in DNA: TGTGCCAGCAATGACGGACAGGGAAATAATTCACCCCTCCACTTT.

The chain employs TRBV11-2 and TRBJ2-5; the match to TRBD2 covers 14 bases. The ends lost 1 base at V and 1 base at J; junction bases unmatched: 5. There are 18 residues in the CDR3. CDR1 and CDR2 (germline): SGHAT, FQNNGV. CDR3 loop: CASSLGPTSGGVQETQYF. CDR3 nucleotides: TGTGCCAGCAGCTTAGGACCGACTAGCGGGGGGGTCCAAGAGACCCAGTACTTC.

The V call is TRBV12-3 or TRBV12-4, the J call TRBJ1-1; no clear D. Trimming pared 6 bases from V and 7 bases from J, leaving 21 bases between. The CDR3 is 15 amino acids. CDR3 sequence: CASSPKFGPDVEAFF. DNA of the CDR3: TGTGCCAGCAGCCCCAAATTCGGGCCCGACGTTGAAGCTTTCTTT.

V is TRBV2 and J is TRBJ1-2; D gene unclear. This CDR3 has 12 residues. Trimming took off 8 bases at V and 1 base at J, with 8 bases between the two ends. The germline gives CDR1 SNHLY, CDR2 FYNNEI. CDR3 DNA: TGTGCCAGCTTTTGGGTTAACTATGGCTACACCTTC. Residues: CASFWVNYGYTF.